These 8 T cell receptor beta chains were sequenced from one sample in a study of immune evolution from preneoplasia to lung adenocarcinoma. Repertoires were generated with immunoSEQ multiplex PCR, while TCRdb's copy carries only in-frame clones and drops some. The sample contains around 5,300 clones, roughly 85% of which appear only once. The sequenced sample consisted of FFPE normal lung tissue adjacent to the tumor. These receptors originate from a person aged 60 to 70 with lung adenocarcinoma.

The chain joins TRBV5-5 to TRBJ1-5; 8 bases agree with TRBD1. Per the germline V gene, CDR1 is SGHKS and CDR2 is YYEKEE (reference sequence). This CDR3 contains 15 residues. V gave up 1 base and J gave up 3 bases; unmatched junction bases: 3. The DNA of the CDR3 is TGTGCCAGCAGCTTGACAGGGGGACCCAATCAGCCCCAGCATTTT. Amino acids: CASSLTGGPNQPQHF.

The CDR3 here is CASSEPGGYEQYF. The CDR3 bases are TGTGCCAGCAGTGAACCAGGGGGCTACGAGCAGTACTTC. The chain uses TRBV2 and TRBJ2-7; 7 bases agree with TRBD1. CDR3 length: 13 amino acids. The V segment lost 2 bases and the J segment 3 bases; nucleotides outside the gene matches: 1. CDR1 SNHLY and CDR2 FYNNEI come from the germline V gene.

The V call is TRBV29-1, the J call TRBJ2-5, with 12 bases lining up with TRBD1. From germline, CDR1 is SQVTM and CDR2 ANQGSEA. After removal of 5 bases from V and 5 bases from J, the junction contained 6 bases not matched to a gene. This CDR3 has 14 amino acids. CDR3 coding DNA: TGCAGCGTTAGCGGGACAGGGGGCAGGGAGACCCAGTACTTC. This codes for CSVSGTGGRETQYF.

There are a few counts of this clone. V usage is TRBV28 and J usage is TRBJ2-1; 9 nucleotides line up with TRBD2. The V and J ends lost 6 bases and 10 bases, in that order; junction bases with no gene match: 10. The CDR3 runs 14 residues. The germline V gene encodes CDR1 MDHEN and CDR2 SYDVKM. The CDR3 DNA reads TGTGCCAGCAGGTCGCCTAGCGGGGAGTTGGAGCAGTTCTTC. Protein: CASRSPSGELEQFF.

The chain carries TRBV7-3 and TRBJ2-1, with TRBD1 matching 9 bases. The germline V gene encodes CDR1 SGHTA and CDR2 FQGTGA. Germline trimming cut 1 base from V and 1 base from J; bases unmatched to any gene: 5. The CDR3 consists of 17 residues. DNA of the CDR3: TGTGCCAGCAGCTTAAAGTTTGGGACAGGGTCCTACAATGAGCAGTTCTTC. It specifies CASSLKFGTGSYNEQFF.

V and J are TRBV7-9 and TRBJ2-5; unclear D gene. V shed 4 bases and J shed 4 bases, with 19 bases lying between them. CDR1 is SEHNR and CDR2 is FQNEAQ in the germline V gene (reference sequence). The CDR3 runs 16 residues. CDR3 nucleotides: TGTGCCAGCAGCTCAGACCGGACGACCTATCGAGAGACCCAGTACTTC. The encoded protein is CASSSDRTTYRETQYF.

The CDR3 sequence: CASARGRVETEAFF. In DNA form, the CDR3 reads TGTGCCAGCGCTCGGGGCCGGGTGGAAACTGAAGCTTTCTTT. V gene TRBV6-1 combines with J gene TRBJ1-1; tentative D call: TRBD1 (5 bases). V gave up 8 bases and J gave up 5 bases, with 18 bases separating them. CDR1 MNHNS and CDR2 SASEGT come from the germline V gene. CDR3 length: 14 residues.

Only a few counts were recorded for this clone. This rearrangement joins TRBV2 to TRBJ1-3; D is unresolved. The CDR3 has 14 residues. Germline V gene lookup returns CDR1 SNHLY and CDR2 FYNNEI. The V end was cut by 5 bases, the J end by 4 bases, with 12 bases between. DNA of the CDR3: TGTGCCAGCAGTCTGTCCGTGGGCGGAAACACCATATATTTT. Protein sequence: CASSLSVGGNTIYF. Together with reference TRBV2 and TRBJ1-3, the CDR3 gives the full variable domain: EPEVTQTPSHQVTQMGQEVILRCVPISNHLYFYWYRQILGQKVEFLVSFYNNEISEKSEIFDDQFSVERPDGSNFTLKIRSTKLEDSAMYFCASSLSVGGNTIYFGEGSWLTVV.